This T cell receptor (beta chain) appears in the sequencing data of a study of cytomegalovirus exposure and HLA in healthy donors. General observations from the study: For TCR beta chains, V- and J-gene trimming was later linked to a missense DCLRE1C variant. More clonal expansion characterized HLA-associated TCR beta chains than equally common others in a later analysis.

Vbeta (60) and Jbeta (13) primers were used in the PCR. Measured with immunoSEQ multiplex PCR; TCRdb has only the in-frame clones, and not every one. The profile shows 150,000 to 200,000 clones, roughly 84% of them singletons. Concerning this clone itself: Its antigen is currently unknown.

The CDR3 sequence is 15 residues long. With 10 bases clipped from V and 5 bases from J, the junction kept 10 bases outside the gene matches. Germline-derived CDR1 and CDR2 are MDHEN and SYDVKM. The rearrangement joins TRBV28 to TRBJ2-7; 14 nucleotides align to TRBD2. This sequence was found in a boy aged 5-17 years in good health and CMV-seronegative. Sequenced sample: PBMCs. CDR3 DNA sequence: TGTGCCACCGCGACTAGCGGGAGGGTCTTCGACGAGCAGTACTTC. Amino acid sequence: CATATSGRVFDEQYF.